Presented here are 15 T cell receptor beta chains from one specimen sequenced in a study of cytomegalovirus exposure and HLA in healthy donors. With 60 Vbeta and 13 Jbeta primers, the PCR was carried out. This table comes from immunoSEQ multiplex PCR, and its TCRdb copy is limited to in-frame clones, with some not included. The sample consists of 110,000 to 150,000 clones, 75% to 85% of them appearing once. What was sequenced was PBMCs. The receptors come from a man between 35 and 55 years old in good health and CMV-seronegative.

The gene calls are TRBV6-5 and TRBJ1-2; TRBD1 is a possible D gene (6 bases). Germline CDR1 is MNHEY and CDR2 is SVGAGI. Deletions cut 6 bases from V and 5 bases from J, with 13 bases between. This CDR3 comprises 13 residues. The CDR3: CASRKLQGYGYTF. The CDR3 nucleotides are TGTGCCAGCAGAAAACTACAGGGATATGGCTACACCTTC.

The CDR3: CASSWGNGGDTDTQYF. CDR3 bases: TGTGCCAGCAGCTGGGGGAATGGGGGGGACACAGATACGCAGTATTTT. The V gene is TRBV5-4, the J gene TRBJ2-3, with 7 nucleotides matching TRBD2. The length of the CDR3 is 16 residues. The V gene's germline CDR1 is SGHNT and CDR2 YYREEE (reference sequence). The trim removed 3 bases at V and 2 bases at J, leaving 9 bases unmatched. Filled out from reference TRBV5-4 and TRBJ2-3, the complete variable domain reads ETGVTQSPTHLIKTRGQQVTLRCSSQSGHNTVSWYQQALGQGPQFIFQYYREEENGRGNFPPRFSGLQFPNYSSELNVNALELDDSALYLCASSWGNGGDTDTQYFGPGTRLTVL.

This clone was detected once. V and J are TRBV5-1 and TRBJ1-2; TRBD1 might be the D (5 bases). Germline V gene lookup returns CDR1 SGHRS and CDR2 YFSETQ. The V gene lost 6 bases and the J gene lost 4 bases, with 16 bases spanning the gap. The CDR3 consists of 14 residues. The CDR3, as DNA: TGCGCCAGCACTACAGGATCCGCCCTCTATGGCTACACCTTC. Protein: CASTTGSALYGYTF.

V usage is TRBV27 and J usage is TRBJ2-7; 10 bases agree with TRBD1. This CDR3 comprises 15 residues. Per the germline V gene, CDR1 is MNHEY and CDR2 is SMNVEV (reference sequence). J was trimmed by 3 bases and V by 5 bases; bases with no gene match: 7. CDR3: CASSNRDRGGYEQYF. The CDR3 nucleotides are TGTGCCAGCAGTAACCGGGACAGGGGCGGCTACGAGCAGTACTTC.

The chain joins TRBV25-1 to TRBJ1-3; perhaps TRBD1 as D (6 bases). The ends were cut back, 3 bases at V and 2 bases at J, with 11 bases in the middle. This CDR3 has 15 residues. CDR1 is MGHDK and CDR2 is SYGVNS in the germline V gene. The CDR3 region has the DNA TGTGCCAGCAGTGACAGGGGAAAGGCTGGAAACACCATATATTTT. Translated, it gives CASSDRGKAGNTIYF.

This chain links TRBV5-6 with TRBJ1-5, with D possibly being TRBD1 (5 bases). V lost 0 bases, J lost 4 bases, and 11 bases lay in between. Germline V lookup: CDR1 SGHDT, CDR2 YYEEEE. CDR3 length: 15 amino acids. CDR3 nucleotides: TGTGCCAGCAGCTTGGACGGGCGGGGGAATCAGCCCCAGCATTTT. Translation: CASSLDGRGNQPQHF. Based on the CDR3 plus reference TRBV5-6 and TRBJ1-5, the full variable domain is DAGVTQSPTHLIKTRGQQVTLRCSPKSGHDTVSWYQQALGQGPQFIFQYYEEEERQRGNFPDRFSGHQFPNYSSELNVNALLLGDSALYLCASSLDGRGNQPQHFGDGTRLSIL.

This clone was counted a single time. J is TRBJ2-4 and V is TRBV10-3, with 7 bases that match TRBD2. V lost 0 bases, J lost 4 bases, and 3 bases stayed unmatched. Germline V gene lookup returns CDR1 ENHRY and CDR2 SYGVKD. CDR3 size: 15 residues. CDR3 sequence (DNA): TGTGCCATCAGTGAGTCGCGGGGAGGGAAAAACATTCAGTACTTC. Its translation: CAISESRGGKNIQYF.

V is TRBV6-5 and J is TRBJ2-5; weak D call: TRBD1 (6 bases). V was clipped by 6 bases and J by 3 bases, with 17 bases between them. The CDR3 runs to 15 residues. The germline gives CDR1 MNHEY, CDR2 SVGAGI. The CDR3 reads CASRDGGQGKETQYF. In DNA, the CDR3 is TGTGCCAGCAGGGATGGGGGCCAGGGTAAAGAGACCCAGTACTTC.

The rearrangement joins TRBV2 to TRBJ2-5; 12 bases are shared with TRBD2. The CDR3 covers 18 residues. Unmatched junction bases numbered 17, after V lost 7 bases and J lost 5 bases. Germline V gives CDR1 SNHLY, CDR2 FYNNEI. The CDR3 DNA reads as TGTGCCAGCACCGGTTCGACTAGCGGGGGTTACTCTAGGGAGACCCAGTACTTC. It translates to CASTGSTSGGYSRETQYF.

V and J are TRBV5-8 and TRBJ1-4, with a tentative D call TRBD1 (6 bases). CDR3 size: 15 residues. Germline assignment: CDR1 SGHTS and CDR2 YDEGEE. Trimming left V 0 bases short and J 0 bases short, with 6 bases between. The CDR3 coding sequence is TGTGCCAGCAGCTTGGAGGGGGCAACTAATGAAAAACTGTTTTTT. Amino acid sequence: CASSLEGATNEKLFF.

This chain links TRBV19 with TRBJ2-7, with 8 bases matching TRBD2. The CDR3 loop spans 14 amino acids. Germline CDR1 reads LNHDA; CDR2 reads SQIVND (reference sequence). Trimming removed 5 bases from V and 4 bases from J; junction bases left unmatched: 7. The CDR3 is CASSPLGGGYEQYF. The CDR3 DNA reads as TGTGCCAGTAGTCCCCTCGGGGGGGGTTACGAGCAGTACTTC. The full variable domain, rest sourced from reference TRBV19 and TRBJ2-7, is DGGITQSPKYLFRKEGQNVTLSCEQNLNHDAMYWYRQDPGQGLRLIYYSQIVNDFQKGDIAEGYSVSREKKESFPLTVTSAQKNPTAFYLCASSPLGGGYEQYFGPGTRLTVT.

The chain couples TRBV6-1 to TRBJ1-2; D is unclear. The germline CDR1 and CDR2 sequences are MNHNS and SASEGT. The CDR3 is made up of 11 amino acids. V dropped 10 bases and J dropped 0 bases, with 6 bases sitting between them. CDR3 coding DNA: TGTGCCATCACAACTAACTATGGCTACACCTTC. Its protein product is CAITTNYGYTF.

This clone was seen a single time. The chain couples TRBV9 to TRBJ2-1, with TRBD2 matching 7 bases. With V trimmed by 0 bases and J by 5 bases, 8 bases remained unmatched. The germline V gene has CDR1 SGDLS and CDR2 YYNGEE. This CDR3 is 16 amino acids long. The CDR3 region is CASSVELSGANNEQFF. The CDR3 DNA is TGTGCCAGCAGCGTAGAACTGAGCGGGGCGAACAATGAGCAGTTCTTC.

The genes are TRBV9 and TRBJ1-6; the match to TRBD1 covers 9 bases. The CDR3 spans 17 residues. The V gene's germline CDR1 is SGDLS and CDR2 YYNGEE. Losses at the gene ends were 0 bases for V and 9 bases for J; bases not matched to a gene: 10. Here the CDR3 DNA reads TGTGCCAGCAGCGTAGAGGTTAAGGAGACAGGGGGTTCACCCCTCCACTTT. It is translated as CASSVEVKETGGSPLHF. The complete variable domain, with remaining parts taken from reference TRBV9 and TRBJ1-6, reads DSGVTQTPKHLITATGQRVTLRCSPRSGDLSVYWYQQSLDQGLQFLIQYYNGEERAKGNILERFSAQQFPDLHSELNLSSLELGDSALYFCASSVEVKETGGSPLHFGNGTRLTVT.

The genes are TRBV7-8 and TRBJ1-2; no clear D. V dropped 5 bases and J dropped 4 bases, with 8 bases sitting between them. The CDR3 is made up of 12 amino acids. Germline values: CDR1 SGHVS, CDR2 FQNEAQ. The CDR3 DNA follows: TGTGCCAGCAGCCCCCGTTCCTATGGCTACACCTTC. This codes for CASSPRSYGYTF.